A single sample is the source of the 18 T cell receptor beta chains below, sequenced in a study of T cell responses to AZD1222 COVID-19 vaccine. Only in-frame clones appear in the TCRdb table, and some are missing; sequencing was by immunoSEQ multiplex PCR. Among 110,000 to 150,000 clones listed, 93% were seen once. The input for sequencing was peripheral blood, taken on day 0 of AZD1222 vaccination. The receptors shown here come from an adult in good health.

The chain carries TRBV9 and TRBJ1-3, with D possibly TRBD1 on 5 matching bases. The V gene's germline CDR1 is SGDLS and CDR2 YYNGEE. The CDR3 extends over 14 amino acids. With 2 bases removed from V and 8 bases from J, the gap between germline ends came to 14 bases. The CDR3, as DNA: TGTGCCAGCAGCGTTTCGGGGGAGAGACACACCATATATTTT. Its protein is CASSVSGERHTIYF.

The chain combines TRBV5-1 with TRBJ1-3; no clear D gene. This CDR3 comprises 17 residues. Germline V gene data show CDR1 as SGHRS and CDR2 as YFSETQ. Trimming shortened V by 0 bases and J by 0 bases, and 13 bases separated the two germline ends. As DNA, the CDR3 is TGCGCCAGCAGCTTGGAGGCCGCACCAGACTCTGGAAACACCATATATTTT. Its translation is CASSLEAAPDSGNTIYF. Full variable domain (outside the CDR3, taken from reference TRBV5-1 and TRBJ1-3): KAGVTQTPRYLIKTRGQQVTLSCSPISGHRSVSWYQQTPGQGLQFLFEYFSETQRNKGNFPGRFSGRQFSNSRSEMNVSTLELGDSALYLCASSLEAAPDSGNTIYFGEGSWLTVV.

The chain carries TRBV7-2 and TRBJ2-5; D ambiguous. Trimming took 0 bases from V and 5 from J, leaving 13 bases between them. The germline V gene encodes CDR1 SGHTA and CDR2 FQGNSA. This CDR3 comprises 15 residues. The CDR3 loop reads CASSLARDSRETQYF. In DNA, the CDR3 is TGTGCCAGCAGCTTAGCCCGAGATAGCCGGGAGACCCAGTACTTC.

The rearrangement joins TRBV2 to TRBJ1-1; 7 bases match TRBD1. Germline trimming cut 0 bases from V and 6 bases from J; bases unmatched to any gene: 4. This CDR3 has 14 amino acids. The V gene's germline CDR1 is SNHLY and CDR2 FYNNEI. DNA of the CDR3: TGTGCCAGCAGTGAAGCGACAGGGATGCCTGAAGCTTTCTTT. Residues: CASSEATGMPEAFF.

The chain uses TRBV30 and TRBJ2-1, with TRBD2 matching 13 bases. This CDR3 is 16 amino acids long. Germline CDR1 reads GTSNPN; CDR2 reads SVGIG (reference sequence). The junction had 3 bases not matched to a gene; V was cut back by 1 base and J by 3 bases. DNA of the CDR3: TGTGCCTGGAGTGCGAGACTAGCGGGAGGCTACAATGAGCAGTTCTTC. This translates into CAWSARLAGGYNEQFF.

The chain has TRBV2 and TRBJ1-1; a possible D gene is TRBD1 (5 bases). Between the trimmed V and J ends, which lost 8 bases and 2 bases, there was a span of 6 bases. Germline values: CDR1 SNHLY, CDR2 FYNNEI. The CDR3 length is 11 residues. CDR3 nucleotides: TGTGCCAGCGGACAAAACACTGAAGCTTTCTTT. Translating gives CASGQNTEAFF.

The table lists this clone with a count of one. V gene TRBV19 combines with J gene TRBJ2-2; D perhaps matches TRBD1 (6 bases). Germline CDR1 is LNHDA and CDR2 is SQIVND (reference sequence). V lost 7 bases, J lost 5 bases, and 17 bases lay in between. This CDR3 is 15 amino acids long. The CDR3 coding sequence is TGTGCCAGTACCGCGGCGGACAGACCGACCGGGGAGCTGTTTTTT. It yields the protein CASTAADRPTGELFF.

The rearrangement joins TRBV2 to TRBJ2-1, with 8 bases lining up with TRBD2. The CDR3 loop spans 14 amino acids. V shed 7 bases and J 7 bases; nucleotides not matched to a gene: 9. CDR1 and CDR2 from the germline V gene are SNHLY and FYNNEI. The CDR3 region is CASNQKTSVNEQFF. The CDR3 bases are TGTGCCAGCAATCAGAAGACTAGCGTGAATGAGCAGTTCTTC.

The chain uses TRBV9 and TRBJ1-4; D possibly corresponds to TRBD1 (6 bases). The germline V and J ends were trimmed by 4 bases and 3 bases, with 13 bases remaining between them. The CDR3 consists of 15 residues. From germline, CDR1 is SGDLS and CDR2 YYNGEE. The CDR3 bases are TGTGCCAGCAGCCCCCGACAGGAGGCTAATGAAAAACTGTTTTTT. Translation: CASSPRQEANEKLFF. The entire variable domain, with the rest obtained from reference TRBV9 and TRBJ1-4, is as follows: DSGVTQTPKHLITATGQRVTLRCSPRSGDLSVYWYQQSLDQGLQFLIQYYNGEERAKGNILERFSAQQFPDLHSELNLSSLELGDSALYFCASSPRQEANEKLFFGSGTQLSVL.

Details on this clone: Other DNA sequences in the sample encode the same CDR3. J is TRBJ1-4 and V is TRBV19; unclear D gene. The CDR3 has 12 amino acids. Germline CDR1 reads LNHDA; CDR2 reads SQIVND (reference sequence). V lost 2 bases and J lost 5, with 3 bases in between. CDR3 nucleotide sequence: TGTGCCAGTAGTATAAGGAATGAAAAACTGTTTTTT. It encodes CASSIRNEKLFF.

V and J are TRBV10-2 and TRBJ2-1; 12 bases are shared with TRBD2. Trimming at V came to 7 bases and at J to 2 bases, leaving 3 bases not matched to a gene. Germline-derived CDR1 and CDR2 are WSHSY and SAAADI. CDR3 length: 15 residues. The CDR3 protein is CASKLAGGPYNEQFF. Written as DNA, the CDR3 is TGCGCCAGCAAACTAGCGGGAGGCCCCTACAATGAGCAGTTCTTC.

This CDR3 reads CASSQNSAQETQYF. The CDR3 coding sequence is TGCGCCAGCAGTCAGAATAGCGCGCAAGAGACCCAGTACTTC. V is TRBV5-1 and J is TRBJ2-5; D is perhaps TRBD2 (5 bases). The CDR3 is 14 amino acids. CDR1 and CDR2 (germline): SGHRS, YFSETQ. Trimming took off 5 bases at V and 2 bases at J, with 13 bases between the two ends.

V and J are TRBV28 and TRBJ2-7; 8 bases map to TRBD2. J gave up 3 bases and V 6 bases, and 13 bases lay outside the gene matches. The CDR3 consists of 16 residues. The V gene's germline CDR1 is MDHEN and CDR2 SYDVKM. CDR3 loop: CASSSLKRAGVYEQYF. The DNA for the CDR3 is TGTGCCAGCAGCTCCCTTAAGAGAGCGGGGGTCTACGAGCAGTACTTC.

This chain links TRBV2 with TRBJ2-1; no definite D call. Germline V lookup: CDR1 SNHLY, CDR2 FYNNEI. The CDR3 covers 12 residues. Trimming left V 1 base short and J 4 bases short, with 2 bases between. This CDR3 is CASSEGYNEQFF. The CDR3 DNA reads as TGTGCCAGCAGTGAAGGGTACAATGAGCAGTTCTTC.

The chain uses TRBV6-5 and TRBJ1-4; TRBD1 is a possible D gene (6 bases). V lost 11 bases, J lost 3 bases, and 13 bases lay in between. The CDR3 has 13 amino acids. The germline gives CDR1 MNHEY, CDR2 SVGAGI. CDR3 in amino acids: CAVKGEANEKLFF. DNA of the CDR3: TGTGCCGTGAAGGGGGAGGCTAATGAAAAACTGTTTTTT.

The genes are TRBV3-1 (or the pseudogene TRBV3-2) and TRBJ1-1; D possibly corresponds to TRBD1 (5 bases). V was clipped by 1 base and J by 0 bases, with 12 bases between them. Germline lookup yields CDR1 LGHDT and CDR2 YNNKEL (reference sequence). The CDR3 has 16 residues. CDR3 DNA: TGTGCCAGCAGCCAAGGGGACGGTACTATGAACACTGAAGCTTTCTTT. Its translation: CASSQGDGTMNTEAFF.

J is TRBJ2-1 and V is TRBV7-2, with 7 nucleotides matching TRBD2. This CDR3 has 12 amino acids. The J segment lost 13 bases and the V segment lost 5 bases, leaving 8 bases of the junction unmatched. Per the germline V gene, CDR1 is SGHTA and CDR2 is FQGNSA. CDR3 sequence: CASSQAGTKQFF. The CDR3 bases are TGTGCCAGCAGCCAAGCGGGGACTAAACAGTTCTTC. Full variable domain (missing parts from reference TRBV7-2 and TRBJ2-1): GAGVSQSPSNKVTEKGKDVELRCDPISGHTALYWYRQSLGQGLEFLIYFQGNSAPDKSGLPSDRFSAERTGGSVSTLTIQRTQQEDSAVYLCASSQAGTKQFFGPGTRLTVL.

The rearrangement links TRBV19 to TRBJ1-1; D is possibly TRBD1 (6 bases). CDR1 is LNHDA and CDR2 is SQIVND in the germline V gene (reference sequence). Trimming left V 4 bases short and J 4 bases short, with 10 bases between. CDR3 length equals 13 residues. In DNA form, the CDR3 reads TGTGCCAGTAGTAAACAGGGCAGCACTGAAGCTTTCTTT. This gives the protein CASSKQGSTEAFF.